Listed below are T cell receptor beta chains from one sample, sequenced in a study of blood T cells in healthy people across ages. TCRdb independently ran MiXCR on the 5' RACE reads; one entry per CDR3 protein. The sample has 850,000 to 1,000,000 distinct CDR3 sequences; about 44% are singletons. Specimen: blood. These receptors were taken from a young man in good health. CDR3s include the opening cysteine and the closing phenylalanine or tryptophan. A D gene is named only where the DNA matches it firmly. Part of the rows lack a size; the others show once, few, many or a class for expanded clones.

V gene,D gene,clone size,J gene,CDR3 protein,CDR3 DNA
TRBV4-1,.,.,TRBJ2-7,CASSQEQRPTYEQYF,TGCGCCAGCAGCCAAGAACAAAGGCCCACCTACGAGCAGTACTTC
TRBV10-3,.,once,TRBJ1-2,CAISEKGRGYGYTF,TGTGCCATCAGTGAAAAAGGCAGGGGATATGGCTACACCTTC
TRBV12-3/TRBV12-4,.,many,TRBJ2-2,CASSVTDTGELFF,TGTGCCAGCAGTGTGACGGACACCGGGGAGCTGTTTTTT
TRBV7-2,TRBD2,few,TRBJ2-7,CASSPRTSGGYEQYF,TGTGCCAGCAGCCCGCGGACTAGCGGGGGCTACGAGCAGTACTTC
TRBV20-1,.,.,TRBJ1-6,CSARTGTAYNSPLHF,TGCAGTGCTAGAACCGGGACCGCCTATAATTCACCCCTCCACTTT
TRBV6-6,TRBD1,.,TRBJ2-1,CASSYSKGGAANEQFF,TGTGCCAGCAGTTACTCGAAAGGGGGCGCCGCCAATGAGCAGTTCTTC
TRBV28,.,few,TRBJ2-3,CATLSPKGPYTDTQYF,TGTGCCACTCTCTCTCCGAAGGGGCCCTACACAGATACGCAGTATTTT
TRBV7-3,.,.,TRBJ2-1,CASSLLVLGEQFF,TGTGCCAGCAGCTTACTAGTACTCGGTGAGCAGTTCTTC
TRBV27,TRBD1,.,TRBJ1-4,CASSSEDRGPYNEKLFF,TGTGCCAGCAGTTCGGAGGACAGGGGGCCCTATAATGAAAAACTGTTTTTT
TRBV7-2,TRBD1,many,TRBJ2-4,CASSPRTGMTKNIQYF,TGTGCCAGCAGCCCGAGGACAGGGATGACCAAAAACATTCAGTACTTC
TRBV13,.,.,TRBJ1-4,CASSLWGDGEKLFF,TGTGCCAGCAGCTTATGGGGGGACGGAGAAAAACTGTTTTTT
TRBV27,.,few,TRBJ2-7,CASSFKAPGVTYEQYF,TGTGCCAGCAGTTTCAAGGCTCCCGGTGTAACCTACGAGCAGTACTTC
TRBV5-1,.,.,TRBJ2-3,CASSLVQTPSTDTRYF,TGCGCCAGCAGCTTGGTACAGACCCCTAGCACAGATACGCGGTATTTT
TRBV11-2,.,.,TRBJ2-3,CASSLGATTNVDTQYF,TGTGCCAGCAGCTTAGGGGCCACTACAAACGTAGATACGCAGTATTTT
TRBV7-2,.,few,TRBJ2-7,CASSFYAYEQYF,TGTGCCAGCAGCTTTTACGCCTACGAGCAGTACTTC
TRBV7-2,TRBD2,few,TRBJ2-1,CASSLWGGTNSYNEQFF,TGTGCCAGCAGCTTATGGGGGGGGACTAACTCCTACAATGAGCAGTTCTTC
TRBV7-9,TRBD1,many,TRBJ1-4,CASSRQGEKLFF,TGTGCCAGCAGCCGACAGGGGGAAAAACTGTTTTTT
TRBV7-9,.,few,TRBJ2-1,CASSLASNKFF,TGTGCCAGCAGCTTAGCCAGTAACAAGTTCTTC
TRBV27,TRBD2,few,TRBJ2-1,CASSQIRQIAGGFNEQFF,TGTGCCAGCAGTCAAATACGTCAAATAGCGGGGGGGTTCAATGAGCAGTTCTTC
TRBV20-1,TRBD1,few,TRBJ2-1,CSANRGFSYNEQFF,TGCAGTGCTAACAGGGGTTTCTCTTACAATGAGCAGTTCTTC
TRBV29-1,.,once,TRBJ2-7,CSVLVSSYEQYF,TGCAGCGTACTGGTGAGCTCCTACGAGCAGTACTTC
TRBV11-2,TRBD1,few,TRBJ2-7,CASSLAPGQGKEQYF,TGTGCCAGCAGTTTGGCCCCGGGACAGGGGAAAGAGCAGTACTTC
TRBV18,TRBD1,.,TRBJ2-7,CASSPRTGDPPEQYF,TGTGCCAGCTCACCAAGGACAGGGGACCCTCCTGAGCAGTACTTC
TRBV5-1,TRBD1,.,TRBJ2-3,CASSLGTGPDTQYF,TGCGCCAGCAGCTTGGGGACAGGTCCAGATACGCAGTATTTT
TRBV27,.,.,TRBJ1-4,CASGRTGLIRATNEKLFF,TGTGCCAGCGGACGAACGGGACTCATACGGGCAACTAATGAAAAACTGTTTTTT
TRBV6-6,.,.,TRBJ2-3,CASSDRKGYF,TGTGCCAGCAGCGACAGAAAGGGGTATTTT
TRBV28,.,.,TRBJ2-7,CAGGIGYEQYF,TGTGCCGGGGGTATAGGCTACGAGCAGTACTTC
TRBV2,.,.,TRBJ2-7,CASSEGEVHEQYF,TGTGCCAGCAGTGAAGGTGAAGTCCACGAGCAGTACTTC
TRBV9,TRBD2,.,TRBJ2-3,CASSVDLGGGAGDTQYF,TGTGCCAGCAGCGTAGATCTGGGCGGGGGGGCAGGAGATACGCAGTATTTT
TRBV6-1,TRBD1,.,TRBJ2-7,CASEGTGSSYEQYF,TGTGCCAGCGAAGGGACAGGGAGCTCCTACGAGCAGTACTTC
TRBV4-2,TRBD2,many,TRBJ2-3,CASSQGGTKLTDTQYF,TGTGCCAGCAGCCAAGGCGGGACTAAACTCACAGATACGCAGTATTTT
TRBV12-3/TRBV12-4,TRBD1,.,TRBJ1-1,CASSLRQGEGTEAFF,TGTGCCAGCAGTTTAAGACAGGGGGAAGGAACTGAAGCTTTCTTT
TRBV27,.,.,TRBJ1-6,CASSHLGTHNSPLHF,TGTGCCAGCAGTCACCTTGGGACACACAATTCACCCCTCCACTTT
TRBV9,.,few,TRBJ1-4,CASSVGEGVFEKLFF,TGTGCCAGCAGCGTAGGGGAAGGGGTTTTTGAAAAACTGTTTTTT
TRBV7-9,TRBD1,.,TRBJ2-7,CASSPGQGAVYEQYF,TGTGCCAGCAGCCCCGGACAGGGGGCCGTATACGAGCAGTACTTC
TRBV20-1,.,.,TRBJ2-7,CSARELGLQSYEQYF,TGCAGTGCTAGAGAACTGGGCCTCCAATCCTACGAGCAGTACTTC
TRBV3-1,.,.,TRBJ1-3,CASSPSGDRGNTIYF,TGTGCCAGCAGCCCTTCAGGGGATAGAGGAAACACCATATATTTT
TRBV6-2/TRBV6-3,TRBD2,.,TRBJ2-3,CASSRGLAGALTDTQYF,TGTGCCAGCAGTCGAGGACTAGCGGGGGCCCTCACAGATACGCAGTATTTT
TRBV20-1,.,.,TRBJ1-1,CSASKGASGGTEAFF,TGCAGTGCTAGTAAGGGTGCCTCCGGAGGGACTGAAGCTTTCTTT
TRBV29-1,.,.,TRBJ2-1,CSVLGLSEYNEQFF,TGCAGCGTATTAGGGTTGTCGGAGTACAATGAGCAGTTCTTC
TRBV29-1,TRBD1,few,TRBJ1-6,CSVRTEDRDNSPLHF,TGCAGCGTTCGAACGGAGGACAGGGATAATTCACCCCTCCACTTT
TRBV7-2,.,.,TRBJ2-3,CASSSLGISTDTQYF,TGTGCCAGCAGCTCATTGGGCATAAGCACAGATACGCAGTATTTT
TRBV7-9,.,.,TRBJ2-1,CASSPPGQPDNEQFF,TGTGCCAGCAGCCCGCCAGGGCAGCCCGACAATGAGCAGTTCTTC
TRBV5-1,.,.,TRBJ2-7,CASSLEVGYEQYF,TGCGCCAGCAGCTTGGAGGTGGGCTACGAGCAGTACTTC
TRBV4-3,.,few,TRBJ2-7,CASSQDRLVQLQGPENEQYF,TGCGCCAGCAGCCAAGATCGATTGGTGCAACTCCAGGGCCCTGAAAACGAGCAGTACTTC
TRBV5-1,.,.,TRBJ2-2,CASSLRFPGELFF,TGCGCCAGCAGCTTGCGGTTCCCCGGGGAGCTGTTTTTT
TRBV29-1,.,.,TRBJ2-6,CSVEVSGANVPTF,TGCAGCGTTGAAGTCTCTGGGGCCAACGTCCCGACTTTC
TRBV4-1,.,once,TRBJ1-1,CASSQGRVGQNTEAFF,TGCGCCAGCAGCCAAGGGAGGGTAGGGCAGAACACTGAAGCTTTCTTT
TRBV4-2,TRBD2,few,TRBJ2-7,CASSQGSGGTPPYEQYF,TGTGCCAGCAGCCAAGGTAGCGGGGGGACACCTCCCTACGAGCAGTACTTC
TRBV20-1,.,.,TRBJ1-5,CSARAGTGNQPQHF,TGCAGTGCTAGAGCAGGGACTGGCAATCAGCCCCAGCATTTT
TRBV2,.,.,TRBJ2-3,CASSSKPGIQLGFGTDTQYF,TGTGCCAGCAGTTCCAAACCGGGGATCCAACTCGGGTTCGGCACAGATACGCAGTATTTT
TRBV4-3,.,few,TRBJ2-7,CASSQDLSVSYEQYF,TGCGCCAGCAGCCAAGATCTTTCCGTCTCCTACGAGCAGTACTTC
TRBV29-1,TRBD1,few,TRBJ1-4,CSVEVRQGPNEKLFF,TGCAGCGTTGAAGTTCGACAGGGGCCTAATGAAAAACTGTTTTTT
TRBV20-1,.,few,TRBJ2-1,CSANTGWGGPKDEQFF,TGCAGTGCTAATACCGGGTGGGGGGGGCCTAAAGATGAGCAGTTCTTC
TRBV12-3/TRBV12-4,TRBD2,.,TRBJ2-7,CASTEAGTCEQYF,TGTGCCAGCACCGAAGCGGGGACCTGCGAGCAGTACTTC
TRBV5-1,.,.,TRBJ2-5,CASSFTGLNGETQYF,TGCGCCAGCAGCTTTACAGGGTTGAATGGGGAGACCCAGTACTTC
TRBV12-3/TRBV12-4,.,.,TRBJ1-4,CASSLVAGINEKLFF,TGTGCCAGCAGTTTAGTTGCCGGGATTAATGAAAAACTGTTTTTT
TRBV3-1,.,.,TRBJ1-5,CASSALQGQPQHF,TGTGCCAGCAGCGCCCTACAGGGACAGCCCCAGCATTTT